This TCR beta chain was sequenced during a study of human T cells and chemical hapten exposure. This CDR3 has 15 residues. Germline lookup yields CDR1 MDHEN and CDR2 SYDVKM. Trimming cost V 6 bases and J 5 bases; bases outside gene matches: 8. Time point defined: pre-sensitization, week 0. Treatment indicated: therapeutic diphenylcyclopropenone sensitization with weekly scalp DPC. Via MiXCR, TCRdb re-called the RACE reads, giving one row per CDR3 protein. The data show under 400,000 distinct CDR3 sequences, 4% to 6% seen once. This clonotype was sampled from a woman in her 50s with alopecia areata. Some clones in this sample may be carry-over from other donors' samples. This chain links TRBV28 with TRBJ2-3, with 10 bases lining up with TRBD2. The material sequenced was whole blood, taken in connection with sensitization to the hapten diphenylcyclopropenone (DPC). CDR3: CASSPSGSVGDTQYF. CDR3 DNA sequence: TGTGCCAGCAGCCCTAGCGGGAGTGTAGGAGATACGCAGTATTTT. Complete variable domain (other parts from reference TRBV28 and TRBJ2-3): DVKVTQSSRYLVKRTGEKVFLECVQDMDHENMFWYRQDPGLGLRLIYFSYDVKMKEKGDIPEGYSVSREKKERFSLILESASTNQTSMYLCASSPSGSVGDTQYFGPGTRLTVL.